These T cell receptor beta chains were read from a single sample in a study of shared clonotypes between healthy human individuals. Libraries were prepared by immunoSEQ multiplex PCR; TCRdb keeps only in-frame clonotypes and omits some of them. The sample records nearly 1 million clones, roughly 72% being singletons. What was sequenced was memory CD4+ T cells sorted from blood. The receptors were sampled from a man younger than 35 in good health. Both conserved end residues are part of each CDR3. Each record gives: V gene, J gene, CDR3 protein.

TRBV19	TRBJ2-1	CASSRAGTRWEQFF
TRBV28	TRBJ1-2	CASSRTGTGIYGYTF
TRBV7-8	TRBJ2-1	CASSSPSTYNEQFF
TRBV29-1	TRBJ1-2	CSVEEARGIYGYTF
TRBV5-5	TRBJ2-7	CASSLGQSPTYEQYF
TRBV14	TRBJ2-7	CASSQDRSSPYEQYF
TRBV18	TRBJ2-3	CASSPGTKLDTQYF
TRBV7-2	TRBJ2-2	CASSPRGQGTTGELFF
TRBV5-1	TRBJ1-1	CASSPHGGGVAEAFF
TRBV11-3	TRBJ2-5	CASSSGQGSQETQYF
TRBV19	TRBJ2-5	CASTPGQYQETQYF
TRBV7-2	TRBJ2-5	CASSSATVRVGETQYF
TRBV5-1	TRBJ2-5	CASSSQAGRGETQYF
TRBV7-9	TRBJ2-5	CASSFEGLQETQYF
TRBV30	TRBJ2-2	CAWNSRTGELFF
TRBV18	TRBJ1-2	CASSPRNGDYGYTF
TRBV7-2	TRBJ2-7	CASSFGTLAYEQYF
TRBV7-9	TRBJ1-2	CASNPDGNYGYTF
TRBV5-1	TRBJ1-6	CASSLRGLKPSYNSPLHF
TRBV10-1	TRBJ1-2	CASSEQKNYGYTF
TRBV5-1	TRBJ1-3	CASSLEGGSGNTIYF
TRBV19	TRBJ2-7	CASSVTGTGAEQYF
TRBV2	TRBJ1-2	CASSEGTGYGYTF
TRBV18	TRBJ1-1	CASSNRAGSEAFF
TRBV5-6	TRBJ1-6	CASSLGGMRSSYNSPLHF
TRBV5-4	TRBJ2-1	CASSPGGRNVNNEQFF
TRBV7-2	TRBJ1-2	CASSIRQGPGYTF
TRBV4-1	TRBJ2-1	CASSQDPWYEQFF
TRBV5-1	TRBJ2-7	CASSFGAGTQTGEQYF
TRBV9	TRBJ2-3	CASSVGESTTDTQYF
TRBV10-3	TRBJ2-6	CAISSRAGSGANVLTF
TRBV11-2	TRBJ2-4	CASSLVSGRSNIQYF
TRBV2	TRBJ1-2	CASSEFGGITGGGYTF
TRBV7-9	TRBJ2-3	CASVRVPTDTQYF
TRBV2	TRBJ1-3	CASSSGTGGPSGNTIYF